The clone carrying this T cell receptor beta chain was counted only a few times. As yet, its antigen is unknown. This sample was included in a study of T cell responses to AZD1222 COVID-19 vaccine. Points from the study as a whole: Within unmutated variant regions lay the reported targets of nearly half of spike-specific TCRs.

Profiling relied on immunoSEQ multiplex PCR, and the TCRdb table lists in-frame clones only, not all of them. This sample has about 120,000 clones, with just over 85% found just once. Germline lookup yields CDR1 SGHKS and CDR2 YYEKEE (reference sequence). Trimming cost V 0 bases and J 1 base, with 8 bases left between them. The CDR3 is 16 residues long. The starting material was peripheral blood, obtained 28 days after the second AZD1222 dose. The V gene is TRBV5-5, the J gene TRBJ2-6; D is perhaps TRBD1 (6 bases). This sequence originates from an adult who received the AZD1222 COVID-19 vaccine. CDR3 amino acids: CASSLDQGSGANVLTF. As DNA, the CDR3 is TGTGCCAGCAGCTTGGACCAGGGGTCTGGGGCCAACGTCCTGACTTTC. Full variable domain (rest looked up from reference TRBV5-5 and TRBJ2-6): DAGVTQSPTHLIKTRGQQVTLRCSPISGHKSVSWYQQVLGQGPQFIFQYYEKEERGRGNFPDRFSARQFPNYSSELNVNALLLGDSALYLCASSLDQGSGANVLTFGAGSRLTVL.